This entry concerns a single T cell receptor beta chain. The antigen is unknown. This sample is drawn from a study of blood T cells in healthy people across ages. The authors drew approximately 10 milliliters of peripheral blood from each donor. CDR1 is SGHRS and CDR2 is YFSETQ in the germline V gene. The length of the CDR3 is 15 residues. The ends were cut back, 2 bases at V and 0 bases at J, with 10 bases in the middle. Notes on the study in general: In older individuals, TCR beta diversity per million T cells was lower, falling roughly linearly with age.

Combining a sample-barcoded 5' primer with a J-beta primer mix, a second PCR ran for roughly 7 to 12 cycles. In TCRdb, the 5' RACE reads were re-called with MiXCR into one record per CDR3 protein. The top ten clones hold about a quarter of a sample with about 900,000 distinct CDR3 sequences, 55% to 65% of them seen once. This TCR came from a man younger than 40 in good health. Source material: blood. The V gene is TRBV5-1, the J gene TRBJ2-3; D perhaps matches TRBD1 (6 bases). This CDR3 reads CASSLSDRSTDTQYF. In DNA form, the CDR3 reads TGCGCCAGCAGCTTAAGCGACAGGAGCACAGATACGCAGTATTTT. Full variable domain (outside the CDR3, taken from reference TRBV5-1 and TRBJ2-3): KAGVTQTPRYLIKTRGQQVTLSCSPISGHRSVSWYQQTPGQGLQFLFEYFSETQRNKGNFPGRFSGRQFSNSRSEMNVSTLELGDSALYLCASSLSDRSTDTQYFGPGTRLTVL.